This T cell receptor (beta chain) is drawn from a study of shared clonotypes between healthy human individuals. Study results and caveats: Sorted-subset sequencing, rarefaction showed, was incomplete despite large depth.

The assay was immunoSEQ multiplex PCR, and TCRdb's table has in-frame clones only and misses some. The sample includes about 770,000 clones, around 70% seen only once; the top ten take around 1.8%. As regards this clone: What it recognizes is unknown.

The germline V gene encodes CDR1 MNHEY and CDR2 SMNVEV (reference sequence). The CDR3 loop spans 19 amino acids. With 5 bases clipped from V and 0 bases from J, the junction kept 13 bases outside the gene matches. The donors, healthy adults who were HIV-negative, had experienced no recent acute infections or vaccinations. Source material: memory CD4+ T cells sorted from blood. Described subset: CD45RA-negative fraction. The TCR comes from a woman under 40 in good health. The V gene is TRBV27, the J gene TRBJ2-6; TRBD1 matches 7 bases. In nucleotides, the CDR3 is TGTGCCAGCAGTCCCCGGACAGGCGGCTTATACTCTGGGGCCAACGTCCTGACTTTC. Protein sequence: CASSPRTGGLYSGANVLTF.